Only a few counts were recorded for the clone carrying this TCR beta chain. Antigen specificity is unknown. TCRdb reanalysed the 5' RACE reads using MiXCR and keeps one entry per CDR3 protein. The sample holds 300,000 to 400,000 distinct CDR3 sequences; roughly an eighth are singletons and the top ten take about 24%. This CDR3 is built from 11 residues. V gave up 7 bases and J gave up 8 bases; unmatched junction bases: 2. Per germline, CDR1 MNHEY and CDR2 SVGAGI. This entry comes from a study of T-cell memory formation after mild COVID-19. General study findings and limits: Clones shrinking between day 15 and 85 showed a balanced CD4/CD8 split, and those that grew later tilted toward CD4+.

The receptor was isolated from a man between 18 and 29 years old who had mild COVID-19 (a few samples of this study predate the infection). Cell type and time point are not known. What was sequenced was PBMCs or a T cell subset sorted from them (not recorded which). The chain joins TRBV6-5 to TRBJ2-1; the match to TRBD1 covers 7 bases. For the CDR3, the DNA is TGTGCCAGCACGACAGGGTATGAGCAGTTCTTC. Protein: CASTTGYEQFF.